Below, 20 T cell receptor beta chains from the same sample are listed, as sequenced in a study of blood T cell repertoires in COVID-19. The assay was immunoSEQ multiplex PCR, and TCRdb's table has in-frame clones only and misses some. Of about 220,000 clones listed, approximately 85% are singletons. The source material was peripheral blood. The source of these receptors is a woman in her sixties or seventies with COVID-19, enrolled during active disease.

The chain joins TRBV19 to TRBJ2-2, with TRBD1 as a possible D gene (5 bases). V shed 0 bases and J shed 7 bases, with 15 bases lying between them. CDR3 size: 16 residues. Looked up from germline, CDR1 is LNHDA and CDR2 is SQIVND (reference sequence). The CDR3 DNA sequence: TGTGCCAGTAGTATAGAAAGGGGCGTCCCGGTCGGGGAGCTGTTTTTT. The encoded protein is CASSIERGVPVGELFF.

The chain links TRBV29-1 to TRBJ1-3; 9 bases match TRBD1. The CDR3 extends over 16 amino acids. The junction had 10 bases not matched to a gene; V was cut back by 6 bases and J by 1 base. From germline, CDR1 is SQVTM and CDR2 ANQGSEA. The CDR3 DNA sequence: TGCAGCGTAGAGCCGCGACAGGGGGAATCTGGAAACACCATATATTTT. This codes for CSVEPRQGESGNTIYF.

V gene TRBV10-3 combines with J gene TRBJ2-7; D might be TRBD1 (6 bases). In germline, CDR1 is ENHRY, CDR2 SYGVKD. This CDR3 is built from 16 residues. V lost 0 bases and J 3 bases, leaving 15 bases between the germline ends. CDR3 amino acids: CAISESGRGAGYEQYF. CDR3 coding DNA: TGTGCCATCAGTGAGTCGGGCAGGGGCGCTGGCTACGAGCAGTACTTC.

The V call is TRBV5-6, the J call TRBJ1-3; perhaps TRBD1 as D (5 bases). This CDR3 contains 14 residues. Trimming left V 6 bases short and J 3 bases short, with 13 bases between. The germline V gene encodes CDR1 SGHDT and CDR2 YYEEEE. The CDR3 DNA reads TGTGCCAGCACCCTCGACAGTTTTGGAAACACCATATATTTT. It codes for CASTLDSFGNTIYF.

The genes are TRBV18 and TRBJ2-7, with a possible D match to TRBD1 (5 bases). The germline V gene encodes CDR1 KGHSH and CDR2 LQKENI. The CDR3 has 15 amino acids. Trimming took 6 bases from V and 2 from J, leaving 17 bases between them. The CDR3 is CASSPGQGGTYEQYF. The DNA for the CDR3 is TGTGCCAGCTCCCCCGGTCAGGGTGGGACCTACGAGCAGTACTTC.

V is TRBV2 and J is TRBJ1-1, with unresolved D. The CDR3 length is 16 residues. Trimming removed 0 bases at V and 1 base at J, with 12 bases between. The germline CDR1 and CDR2 sequences are SNHLY and FYNNEI. The CDR3 loop reads CASSEALSGRNTEAFF. DNA of the CDR3: TGTGCCAGCAGTGAAGCGCTTTCGGGGAGGAACACTGAAGCTTTCTTT.

The chain combines TRBV10-3 with TRBJ2-3; no clear D gene. The V gene lost 4 bases and the J gene lost 0 bases, with 11 bases spanning the gap. Germline V gene sequence: CDR1 ENHRY, CDR2 SYGVKD. This CDR3 is 15 amino acids long. This CDR3 is CAISALDPSTDTQYF. CDR3 nucleotides: TGTGCCATCAGTGCCCTAGATCCTAGCACAGATACGCAGTATTTT.

The chain joins TRBV4-3 to TRBJ1-1; a possible D gene is TRBD1 (5 bases). The CDR3 loop spans 15 amino acids. Germline-derived CDR1 and CDR2 are LGHNA and YSLEER. V lost 4 bases to trimming and J lost 4 bases, with 16 bases between them. This chain's CDR3 is CASSPSLGAGTEAFF. CDR3 DNA sequence: TGCGCCAGCAGCCCCTCCCTTGGGGCCGGCACTGAAGCTTTCTTT.

The chain uses TRBV7-3 and TRBJ1-2; TRBD1 aligns across 7 bases. The CDR3 spans 15 residues. Germline lookup yields CDR1 SGHTA and CDR2 FQGTGA. With V trimmed by 2 bases and J by 4 bases, 7 bases remained unmatched. The CDR3 DNA follows: TGTGCCAGCAGCTTACCGACAGGGTGGGTCTATGGCTACACCTTC. It is translated as CASSLPTGWVYGYTF.

CDR3 DNA: TGTGCCAGCAGCCCGACGGGGTACGAGCAGTACTTC. It translates to CASSPTGYEQYF. This chain joins TRBV7-2 and TRBJ2-7; tentatively, D is TRBD2 (5 bases). The CDR3 loop spans 12 amino acids. In germline, CDR1 is SGHTA, CDR2 FQGNSA. The ends were cut back, 5 bases at V and 4 bases at J, with 9 bases in the middle.

This clone was observed many times. The chain joins TRBV11-2 to TRBJ1-6, with D possibly TRBD1 on 5 matching bases. The CDR3 sequence is 14 residues long. The V end was cut by 1 base, the J end by 7 bases, with 8 bases between. The germline V gene has CDR1 SGHAT and CDR2 FQNNGV. This chain's CDR3 is CASSLGGVNSPLHF. CDR3 nucleotide sequence: TGTGCCAGCAGCTTAGGGGGGGTGAATTCACCCCTCCACTTT.

The chain has TRBV11-2 and TRBJ2-7; D is possibly TRBD2 (5 bases). The germline CDR1 and CDR2 sequences are SGHAT and FQNNGV. V gave up 6 bases and J gave up 4 bases, with 16 bases separating them. This CDR3 is built from 14 residues. CDR3: CASSYFDRDYEQYF. CDR3 sequence (DNA): TGTGCCAGCAGTTATTTCGACCGGGATTACGAGCAGTACTTC.

V is TRBV6-5 and J is TRBJ2-7; D not resolved. The germline V gene encodes CDR1 MNHEY and CDR2 SVGAGI. The ends were cut back, 7 bases at V and 4 bases at J, with 14 bases in the middle. This CDR3 is 13 amino acids long. This CDR3 is CASMRPATYEQYF. The CDR3 DNA follows: TGTGCCAGCATGCGTCCAGCGACTTACGAGCAGTACTTC.

This chain links TRBV19 with TRBJ2-5, with 9 bases that match TRBD1. V dropped 3 bases and J dropped 3; count of bases not matched to a gene: 11. CDR1 is LNHDA and CDR2 is SQIVND in the germline V gene (reference sequence). This CDR3 is 17 amino acids long. The CDR3 bases are TGTGCCAGTAGTATCCCCTACCGGACAGGGGACGAAGAGACCCAGTACTTC. The encoded protein is CASSIPYRTGDEETQYF. Full variable domain (remainder filled in from reference TRBV19 and TRBJ2-5): DGGITQSPKYLFRKEGQNVTLSCEQNLNHDAMYWYRQDPGQGLRLIYYSQIVNDFQKGDIAEGYSVSREKKESFPLTVTSAQKNPTAFYLCASSIPYRTGDEETQYFGPGTRLLVL.

The gene calls are TRBV29-1 and TRBJ1-2; D uncertain. CDR1 is SQVTM, CDR2 ANQGSEA, per germline. The V and J ends lost 6 bases and 1 base respectively, with 12 bases between them. The CDR3 extends over 13 amino acids. The CDR3 region has the DNA TGCAGCGTCACCCCCACAGTTAACTATGGCTACACCTTC. Translation gives CSVTPTVNYGYTF. Variable domain in full (rest from reference TRBV29-1 and TRBJ1-2): SAVISQKPSRDICQRGTSLTIQCQVDSQVTMMFWYRQQPGQSLTLIATANQGSEATYESGFVIDKFPISRPNLTFSTLTVSNMSPEDSSIYLCSVTPTVNYGYTFGSGTRLTVV.

J is TRBJ1-1 and V is TRBV28; 8 nucleotides match TRBD1. The CDR3 loop spans 14 amino acids. V trimming: 4 bases; J trimming: 0 bases; junction bases outside the gene matches: 1. CDR1 MDHEN and CDR2 SYDVKM come from the germline V gene. The CDR3: CASSSTGVNTEAFF. The DNA of the CDR3 is TGTGCCAGCAGTTCGACAGGGGTGAACACTGAAGCTTTCTTT.

The chain couples TRBV14 to TRBJ2-7, with a tentative D call TRBD1 (6 bases). Per germline, CDR1 SGHDN and CDR2 FVKESK. Trimming left V 0 bases short and J 3 bases short, with 15 bases between. The CDR3 totals 16 residues. The CDR3 reads CASSQDGAGEDYEQYF. For the CDR3, the DNA is TGTGCCAGCAGCCAAGATGGGGCAGGGGAAGACTACGAGCAGTACTTC. The complete variable domain, with remaining parts taken from reference TRBV14 and TRBJ2-7, reads EAGVTQFPSHSVIEKGQTVTLRCDPISGHDNLYWYRRVMGKEIKFLLHFVKESKQDESGMPNNRFLAERTGGTYSTLKVQPAELEDSGVYFCASSQDGAGEDYEQYFGPGTRLTVT.

This clone was found a few times. V usage is TRBV10-3 and J usage is TRBJ2-5; 11 bases line up with TRBD2. The germline CDR1 and CDR2 sequences are ENHRY and SYGVKD. Unmatched junction bases numbered 12, after V lost 0 bases and J lost 9 bases. The CDR3 has 17 residues. The CDR3: CAISESTSGGPREAQYF. The CDR3 region has the DNA TGTGCCATCAGTGAGTCAACTAGCGGGGGCCCGCGGGAAGCCCAGTACTTC.

This clone was seen a single time. The chain couples TRBV10-3 to TRBJ2-2; the D is unclear. V lost 1 base to trimming and J lost 2 bases, with 2 bases between them. This CDR3 comprises 13 residues. Germline assignment: CDR1 ENHRY and CDR2 SYGVKD. For the CDR3, the DNA is TGTGCCATCAGTGAGTTAAACACCGGGGAGCTGTTTTTT. Its protein product is CAISELNTGELFF.

The V and J genes are TRBV9 and TRBJ2-7, with a tentative D call TRBD1 (5 bases). The germline V gene encodes CDR1 SGDLS and CDR2 YYNGEE. Trimming cost V 0 bases and J 6 bases, with 10 bases left between them. CDR3 length equals 13 residues. CDR3 bases: TGTGCCAGCAGCGTAGGACAGACGGGCGAGCAGTACTTC. This translates into CASSVGQTGEQYF.